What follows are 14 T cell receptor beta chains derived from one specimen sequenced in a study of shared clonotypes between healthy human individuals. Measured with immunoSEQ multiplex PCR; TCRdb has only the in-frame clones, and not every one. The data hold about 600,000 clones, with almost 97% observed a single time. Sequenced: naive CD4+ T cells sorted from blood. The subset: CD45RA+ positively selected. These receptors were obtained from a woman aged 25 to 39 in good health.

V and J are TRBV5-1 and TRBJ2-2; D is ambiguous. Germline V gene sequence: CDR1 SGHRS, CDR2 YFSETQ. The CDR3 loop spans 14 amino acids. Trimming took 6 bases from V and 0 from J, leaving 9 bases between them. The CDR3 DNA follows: TGCGCCAGCACCCACGGAACGAACACCGGGGAGCTGTTTTTT. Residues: CASTHGTNTGELFF.

Here the CDR3 DNA reads TGTGCCAGCAGTTTGCACTCTCCTGGGTCCTACGAGCAGTACTTC. Translated, it gives CASSLHSPGSYEQYF. This chain links TRBV27 with TRBJ2-7; D not resolved. CDR1 is MNHEY and CDR2 is SMNVEV in the germline V gene (reference sequence). V shed 3 bases and J shed 1 base, with 13 bases lying between them. The CDR3 has 15 residues.

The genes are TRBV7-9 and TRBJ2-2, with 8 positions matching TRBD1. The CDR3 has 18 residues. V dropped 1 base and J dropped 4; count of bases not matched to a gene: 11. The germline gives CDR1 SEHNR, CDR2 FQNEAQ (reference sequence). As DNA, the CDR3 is TGTGCCAGCAGCTTAGGTGGACAGGGTTCGGCGGGCACCGGGGAGCTGTTTTTT. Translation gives CASSLGGQGSAGTGELFF.

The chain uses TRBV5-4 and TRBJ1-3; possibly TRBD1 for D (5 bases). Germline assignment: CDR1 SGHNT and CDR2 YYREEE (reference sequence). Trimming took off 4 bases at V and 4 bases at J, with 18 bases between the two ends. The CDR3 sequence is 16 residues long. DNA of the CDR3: TGTGCCAGCAGCAATGGGGGGGAAAGGTTCGGAAACACCATATATTTT. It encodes CASSNGGERFGNTIYF.

This CDR3 is CASSQDPNSPLHF. The CDR3 DNA reads TGCGCCAGCAGCCAAGATCCAAATTCACCCCTCCACTTT. The genes are TRBV4-1 and TRBJ1-6; D not resolved. V dropped 0 bases and J dropped 7 bases, with 4 bases sitting between them. This CDR3 is 13 amino acids long. The germline V gene encodes CDR1 MGHRA and CDR2 YSYEKL.

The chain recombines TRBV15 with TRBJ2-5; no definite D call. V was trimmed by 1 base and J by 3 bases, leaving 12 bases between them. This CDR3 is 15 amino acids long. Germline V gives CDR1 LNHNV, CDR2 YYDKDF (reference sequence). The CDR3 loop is CATSRARSSKETQYF. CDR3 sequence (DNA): TGTGCCACCAGCAGAGCACGGTCCTCGAAAGAGACCCAGTACTTC.

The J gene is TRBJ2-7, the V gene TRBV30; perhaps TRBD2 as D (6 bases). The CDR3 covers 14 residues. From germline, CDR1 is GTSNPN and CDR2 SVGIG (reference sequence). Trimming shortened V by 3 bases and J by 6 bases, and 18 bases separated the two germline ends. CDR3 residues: CAWSGGGVGREQYF. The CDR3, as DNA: TGTGCCTGGAGCGGTGGCGGGGTCGGTCGCGAGCAGTACTTC.

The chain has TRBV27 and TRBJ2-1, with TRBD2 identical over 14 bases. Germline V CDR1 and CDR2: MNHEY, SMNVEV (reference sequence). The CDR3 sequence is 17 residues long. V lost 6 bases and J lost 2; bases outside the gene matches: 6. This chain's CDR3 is CASSPGLAGVTYNEQFF. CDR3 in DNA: TGTGCCAGCAGCCCGGGACTAGCGGGAGTAACCTACAATGAGCAGTTCTTC.

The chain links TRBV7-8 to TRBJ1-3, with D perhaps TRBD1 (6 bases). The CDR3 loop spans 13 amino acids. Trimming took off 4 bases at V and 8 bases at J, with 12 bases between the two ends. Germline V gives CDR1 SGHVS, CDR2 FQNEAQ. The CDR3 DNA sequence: TGTGCCAGCAGCTCTAGGGGGTCGGACACCATATATTTT. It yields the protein CASSSRGSDTIYF.

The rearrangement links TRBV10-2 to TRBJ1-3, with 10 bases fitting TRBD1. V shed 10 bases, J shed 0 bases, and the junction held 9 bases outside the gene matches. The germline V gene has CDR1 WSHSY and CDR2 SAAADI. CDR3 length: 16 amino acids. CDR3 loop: CANKRGTGVSGNTIYF. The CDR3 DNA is TGCGCCAACAAACGGGGGACAGGGGTCTCTGGAAACACCATATATTTT.

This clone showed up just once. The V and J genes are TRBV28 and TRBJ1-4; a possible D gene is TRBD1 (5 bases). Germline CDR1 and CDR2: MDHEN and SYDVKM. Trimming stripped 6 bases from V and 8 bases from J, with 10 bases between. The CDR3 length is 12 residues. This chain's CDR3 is CASRAGYEKLFF. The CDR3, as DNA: TGTGCCAGCAGGGCAGGGTACGAAAAACTGTTTTTT.

CDR3 sequence: CASSPQDRGNNEQFF. CDR3 sequence (DNA): TGTGCCAGCTCACCACAGGACAGAGGCAACAATGAGCAGTTCTTC. This chain uses TRBV18 with TRBJ2-1, with D perhaps TRBD1 (6 bases). The CDR3 loop spans 15 amino acids. The V gene lost 1 base and the J gene lost 5 bases, with 12 bases spanning the gap. Germline V gene sequence: CDR1 KGHSH, CDR2 LQKENI.

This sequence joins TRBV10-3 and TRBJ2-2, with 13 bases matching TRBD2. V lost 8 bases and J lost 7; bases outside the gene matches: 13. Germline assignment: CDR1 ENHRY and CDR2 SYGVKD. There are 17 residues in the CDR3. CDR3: CAISLRGLAGDGGELFF. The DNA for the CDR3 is TGTGCCATCTCTCTCCGCGGACTAGCGGGAGATGGCGGGGAGCTGTTTTTT.

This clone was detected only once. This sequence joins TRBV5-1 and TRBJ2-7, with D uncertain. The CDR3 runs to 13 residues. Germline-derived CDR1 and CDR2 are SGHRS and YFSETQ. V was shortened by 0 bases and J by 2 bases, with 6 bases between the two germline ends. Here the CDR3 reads CASSLERPYEQYF. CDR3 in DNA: TGCGCCAGCAGCTTGGAGAGGCCCTACGAGCAGTACTTC.